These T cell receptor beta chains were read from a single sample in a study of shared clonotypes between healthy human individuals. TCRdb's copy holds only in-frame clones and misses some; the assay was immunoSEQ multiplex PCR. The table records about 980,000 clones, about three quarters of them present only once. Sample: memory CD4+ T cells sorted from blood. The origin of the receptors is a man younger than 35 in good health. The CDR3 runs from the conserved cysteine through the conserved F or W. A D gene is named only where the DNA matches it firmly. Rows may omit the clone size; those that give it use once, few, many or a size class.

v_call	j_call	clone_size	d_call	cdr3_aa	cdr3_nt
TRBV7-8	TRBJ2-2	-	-	CASSLGFRTTGELFF	TGTGCCAGCAGCTTAGGGTTCCGAACCACCGGGGAGCTGTTTTTT
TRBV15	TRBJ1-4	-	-	CATSRGEPWEKLFF	TGTGCCACCAGCAGAGGGGAACCGTGGGAAAAACTGTTTTTT
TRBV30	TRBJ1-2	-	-	CAWSVSRDYGYTF	TGTGCCTGGAGTGTATCCCGGGACTATGGCTACACCTTC
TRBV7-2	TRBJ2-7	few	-	CASSLVSTSSYEQYF	TGTGCCAGCAGCTTAGTTTCTACCTCATCCTACGAGCAGTACTTC
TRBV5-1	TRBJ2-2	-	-	CASSLAPSGSTGELFF	TGCGCCAGCAGCTTGGCCCCAAGCGGGTCAACCGGGGAGCTGTTTTTT
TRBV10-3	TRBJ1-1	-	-	CAISESMNTEAFF	TGTGCCATCAGTGAATCCATGAACACTGAAGCTTTCTTT
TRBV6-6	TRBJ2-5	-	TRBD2	CASREEGGRVETQYF	TGTGCCAGCAGGGAGGAGGGAGGGCGAGTGGAGACCCAGTACTTC
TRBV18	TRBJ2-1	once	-	CASSQTTESSSYNEQFF	TGTGCCAGCTCACAAACGACAGAAAGTAGCTCCTACAATGAGCAGTTCTTC
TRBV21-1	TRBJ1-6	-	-	CASSKSRGQSSYNSPLHF	TGTGCCAGCAGCAAGAGTAGAGGCCAGAGCTCCTATAATTCACCCCTCCACTTT
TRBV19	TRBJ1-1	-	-	CASSMAMNTEAFF	TGTGCCAGTAGTATGGCAATGAACACTGAAGCTTTCTTT
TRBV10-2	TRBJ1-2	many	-	CASSEWSAINYGYTF	TGCGCCAGCAGTGAGTGGTCAGCGATTAACTATGGCTACACCTTC
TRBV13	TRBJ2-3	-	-	CASSLGLLADTQYF	TGTGCCAGCAGCTTAGGCCTACTAGCTGACACGCAGTATTTT
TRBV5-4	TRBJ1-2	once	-	CASSGMIQRDGYTF	TGTGCCAGCAGCGGGATGATTCAAAGGGATGGCTACACCTTC
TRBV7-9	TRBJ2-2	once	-	CASSNGAPGGELFF	TGTGCCAGCAGCAACGGGGCCCCCGGCGGGGAGCTGTTTTTT
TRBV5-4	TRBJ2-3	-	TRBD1	CASTVAWLTGAFTQYF	TGTGCCAGCACCGTCGCTTGGCTGACAGGGGCTTTTACGCAGTATTTT
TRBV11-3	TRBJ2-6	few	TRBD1	CASGFGTGISGANVLTF	TGTGCCAGCGGCTTTGGGACAGGGATCTCTGGGGCCAACGTCCTGACTTTC
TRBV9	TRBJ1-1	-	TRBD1	CASSAGTGALNTEAFF	TGTGCCAGCAGCGCCGGGACAGGGGCTTTGAACACTGAAGCTTTCTTT
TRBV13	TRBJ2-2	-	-	CASSFQVGAGELFF	TGTGCCAGCAGCTTCCAGGTGGGGGCCGGGGAGCTGTTTTTT
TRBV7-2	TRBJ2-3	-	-	CASSQPPGSSSPADTQYF	TGTGCCAGCAGCCAACCCCCGGGGTCGTCCTCCCCGGCAGATACGCAGTATTTT
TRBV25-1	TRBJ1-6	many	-	CASSESGRDNSPLHF	TGTGCCAGCAGTGAATCGGGCAGGGATAATTCACCCCTCCACTTT
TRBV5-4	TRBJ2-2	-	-	CASSPGQPTVTGELFF	TGTGCCAGCAGCCCGGGACAACCCACGGTAACCGGGGAGCTGTTTTTT
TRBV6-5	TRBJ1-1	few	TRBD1	CASSYPGTGEAFF	TGTGCCAGCAGTTACCCTGGGACAGGTGAAGCTTTCTTT
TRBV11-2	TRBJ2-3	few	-	CASSLDLQSDTQYF	TGTGCCAGCAGCTTAGATTTGCAGTCAGATACGCAGTATTTT
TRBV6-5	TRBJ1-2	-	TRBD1	CASSYSGTGGAGYTF	TGTGCCAGCAGTTATTCCGGGACAGGGGGCGCCGGCTACACCTTC
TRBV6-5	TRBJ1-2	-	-	CASSYFGTYGYTF	TGTGCCAGCAGTTACTTTGGGACATACGGCTACACCTTC
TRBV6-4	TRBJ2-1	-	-	CASSDGTFNEQFF	TGTGCCAGCAGTGACGGGACATTCAATGAGCAGTTCTTC
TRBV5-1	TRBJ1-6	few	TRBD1	CASSNGTVGSPLHF	TGCGCCAGCAGCAATGGGACAGTCGGATCACCCCTCCACTTT
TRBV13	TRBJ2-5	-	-	CASSSPLREETQYF	TGTGCCAGCAGCTCCCCCCTGCGGGAAGAGACCCAGTACTTC
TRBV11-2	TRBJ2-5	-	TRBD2	CASSLVFGGQETQYF	TGTGCCAGCAGCTTAGTATTCGGGGGGCAAGAGACCCAGTACTTC
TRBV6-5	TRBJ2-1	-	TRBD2	CASSYSAGGTYNEQFF	TGTGCCAGCAGTTACTCGGCGGGGGGAACCTACAATGAGCAGTTCTTC
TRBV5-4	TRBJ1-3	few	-	CASSLGGTQGNTIYF	TGTGCCAGCAGCTTGGGTGGGACACAAGGAAACACCATATATTTT
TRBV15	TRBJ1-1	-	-	CATSRLQDTEAFF	TGTGCCACCAGCAGATTACAAGACACTGAAGCTTTCTTT
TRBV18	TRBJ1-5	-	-	CASSPSYNQPQHF	TGTGCCAGCTCACCATCATATAATCAGCCCCAGCATTTT
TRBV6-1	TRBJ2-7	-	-	CASSPPRHAAYEQYF	TGTGCCAGCAGTCCACCTCGGCACGCAGCCTACGAGCAGTACTTC
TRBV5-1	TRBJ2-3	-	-	CASSLGGGLDTQYF	TGCGCCAGCAGCTTGGGTGGGGGCTTGGATACGCAGTATTTT
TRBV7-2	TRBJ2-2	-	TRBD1	CASSLVGPGGNTGELFF	TGTGCCAGCAGCTTAGTTGGCCCAGGGGGCAACACCGGGGAGCTGTTTTTT
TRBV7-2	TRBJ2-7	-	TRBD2	CASSLVAGGLSYEQYF	TGTGCCAGCAGCTTAGTAGCGGGGGGGCTCTCCTACGAGCAGTACTTC
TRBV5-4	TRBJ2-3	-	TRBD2	CASSQTSGGFLTDTQYF	TGTGCCAGCAGCCAGACTAGCGGGGGGTTCCTCACAGATACGCAGTATTTT
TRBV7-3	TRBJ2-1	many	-	CASSLTRADYNEQFF	TGTGCCAGCAGCTTAACCCGGGCTGATTACAATGAGCAGTTCTTC
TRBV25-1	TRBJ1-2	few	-	CASSEPNYGYTF	TGTGCCAGCAGTGAACCTAACTATGGCTACACCTTC
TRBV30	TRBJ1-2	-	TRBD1	CAWRSPGQDYGYTF	TGTGCCTGGAGGTCACCGGGACAGGACTATGGCTACACCTTC
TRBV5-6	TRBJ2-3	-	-	CASSLPSVPDTQYF	TGTGCCAGCAGCTTGCCCTCGGTCCCAGATACGCAGTATTTT
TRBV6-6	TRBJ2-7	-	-	CASSYSMGGSYEQYF	TGTGCCAGCAGTTACTCGATGGGGGGATCCTACGAGCAGTACTTC